This T cell receptor beta chain was captured in a study of technical replicates of blood from a few donors. TCRdb's copy holds only in-frame clones and misses some; the assay was immunoSEQ multiplex PCR. The sample contains about 88,000 clones, 92% of which appear only once. The receptor was isolated from a human donor in good health. Sequenced material: T cells isolated from PBMCs.

CDR3 nucleotides: TGCGCCAGCAGCCCCGGGACAGGACGCTATGGCTACACCTTC. It specifies CASSPGTGRYGYTF. The chain carries TRBV10-1 and TRBJ1-2; TRBD1 agrees at 8 bases. Trimming at V came to 6 bases and at J to 4 bases, leaving 7 bases not matched to a gene. Germline values: CDR1 WNHNN, CDR2 SYGVQD (reference sequence). The length of the CDR3 is 14 residues.